The following is a T cell receptor (beta chain) sequence with its context. The data are from a study of blood T cell repertoires in COVID-19. Background on the study: From T cells, B-cell-depleted T cells, or PBMCs came the material, which was cDNA or gDNA.

V lost 2 bases, J lost 0 bases, and 11 bases lay in between. This CDR3 contains 15 residues. Germline-derived CDR1 and CDR2 are MNHNY and SVGAGI (reference sequence). Assay: immunoSEQ multiplex PCR; the TCRdb copy retains only in-frame clones and omits some. The sample shows about 250,000 clones, about 88% of them seen only once. Sequencing input: peripheral blood. V is TRBV6-6 and J is TRBJ2-7, with D possibly being TRBD1 (5 bases). This clonotype was obtained from a woman in her thirties or forties who had recovered from COVID-19. The CDR3, as DNA: TGTGCCAGCAGTTACCCTAGACAGCACTCCTACGAGCAGTACTTC. It specifies CASSYPRQHSYEQYF.